This T cell receptor beta chain emerged from a study of Graves' ophthalmopathy and Graves' hyperthyroidism. Study-wide points: The authors also found most expanded thyroid clonotypes above 0.001 frequency in blood. Built on 13 signatures, a model told ophthalmopathy apart from stable hyperthyroidism with 85% to 90% sensitivity and approximately 80% specificity.

V was pared by 1 base and J by 6 bases, with 9 bases between. CDR3 length equals 14 residues. As the template, RNA transcripts were used to amplify TCR beta CDR3 regions. HTBI-primed first-round RT-PCR preceded second-round multiplex PCR. TCRdb ran MiXCR on the multiplex PCR reads and lists one entry per CDR3 protein. Counted here are 400,000 to 500,000 distinct CDR3 sequences, 20% to 25% occurring once; the ten biggest clones make up roughly 3.2%. Details on this clonotype: Antigen unknown.

Enrollment excluded any patients with other autoimmune diseases, uncontrolled infections, pregnancy or lactation. PBMCs stemmed from around 9.1 ml of fresh peripheral blood. This rearrangement joins TRBV12-3 or TRBV12-4 to TRBJ2-2, with unresolved D. The specimen sequenced was peripheral blood. This TCR was recovered from a woman aged 18-29 years with stable Graves' hyperthyroidism. The CDR3 here is CASSLGALPGELFF. CDR3 DNA: TGTGCCAGCAGTTTAGGGGCTCTCCCCGGGGAGCTGTTTTTT.